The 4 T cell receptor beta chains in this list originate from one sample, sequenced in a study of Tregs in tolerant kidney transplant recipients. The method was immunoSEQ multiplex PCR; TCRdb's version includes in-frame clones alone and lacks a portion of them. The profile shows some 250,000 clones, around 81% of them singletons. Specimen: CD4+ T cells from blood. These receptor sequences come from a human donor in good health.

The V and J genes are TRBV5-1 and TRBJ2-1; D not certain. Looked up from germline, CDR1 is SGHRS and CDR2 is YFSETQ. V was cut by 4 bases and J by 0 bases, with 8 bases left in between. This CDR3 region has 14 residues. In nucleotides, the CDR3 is TGCGCCAGCAGCAGAATGAGCTCCTACAATGAGCAGTTCTTC. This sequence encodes CASSRMSSYNEQFF. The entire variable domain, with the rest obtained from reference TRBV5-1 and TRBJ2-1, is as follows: KAGVTQTPRYLIKTRGQQVTLSCSPISGHRSVSWYQQTPGQGLQFLFEYFSETQRNKGNFPGRFSGRQFSNSRSEMNVSTLELGDSALYLCASSRMSSYNEQFFGPGTRLTVL.

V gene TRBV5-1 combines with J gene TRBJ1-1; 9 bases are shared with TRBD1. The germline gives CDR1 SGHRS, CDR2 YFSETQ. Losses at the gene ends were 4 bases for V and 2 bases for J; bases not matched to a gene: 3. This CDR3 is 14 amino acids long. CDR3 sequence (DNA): TGCGCCAGCAGCCGGACAGGGGCTAACACTGAAGCTTTCTTT. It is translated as CASSRTGANTEAFF. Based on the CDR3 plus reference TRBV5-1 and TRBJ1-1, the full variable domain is KAGVTQTPRYLIKTRGQQVTLSCSPISGHRSVSWYQQTPGQGLQFLFEYFSETQRNKGNFPGRFSGRQFSNSRSEMNVSTLELGDSALYLCASSRTGANTEAFFGQGTRLTVV.

The CDR3 region has the DNA TGCGCCACCTCCGGACAGACAGGTTCCTACGAGCAGTACTTC. It is translated as CATSGQTGSYEQYF. The chain uses TRBV10-2 and TRBJ2-7; tentatively, D is TRBD1 (6 bases). The V gene's germline CDR1 is WSHSY and CDR2 SAAADI. This CDR3 is built from 14 residues. V was pared by 10 bases and J by 1 base, with 17 bases between.

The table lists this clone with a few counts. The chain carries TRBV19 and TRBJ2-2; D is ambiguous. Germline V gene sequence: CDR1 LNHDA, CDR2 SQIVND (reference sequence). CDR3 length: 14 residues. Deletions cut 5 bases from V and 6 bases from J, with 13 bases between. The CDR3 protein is CASSAKMGPGELFF. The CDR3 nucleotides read TGTGCCAGTAGTGCAAAAATGGGCCCCGGGGAGCTGTTTTTT.